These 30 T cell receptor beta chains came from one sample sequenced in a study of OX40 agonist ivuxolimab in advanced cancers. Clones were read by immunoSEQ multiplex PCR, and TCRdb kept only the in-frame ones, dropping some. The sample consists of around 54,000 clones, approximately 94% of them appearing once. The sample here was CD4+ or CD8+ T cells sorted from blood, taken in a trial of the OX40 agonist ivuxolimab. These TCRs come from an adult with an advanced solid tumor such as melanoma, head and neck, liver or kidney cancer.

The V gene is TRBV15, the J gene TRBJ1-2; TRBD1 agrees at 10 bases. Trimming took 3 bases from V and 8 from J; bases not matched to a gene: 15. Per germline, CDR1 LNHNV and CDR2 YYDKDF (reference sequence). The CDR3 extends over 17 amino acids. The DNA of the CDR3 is TGTGCCACCAGCAGGACCGGGACAGGGGTCCCTAAAGGCGGCTACACCTTC. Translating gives CATSRTGTGVPKGGYTF.

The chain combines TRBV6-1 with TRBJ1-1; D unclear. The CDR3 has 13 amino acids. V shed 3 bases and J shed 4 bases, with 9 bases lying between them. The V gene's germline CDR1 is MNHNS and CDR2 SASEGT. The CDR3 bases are TGTGCCAGCAGTGACCTGGAGGTCACTGAAGCTTTCTTT. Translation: CASSDLEVTEAFF.

The CDR3 bases are TGTGCCAGCAGTAAACTAGCGGGAGGGACAGATACGCAGTATTTT. This codes for CASSKLAGGTDTQYF. The chain carries TRBV7-2 and TRBJ2-3; 13 bases align to TRBD2. The germline CDR1 and CDR2 sequences are SGHTA and FQGNSA. V lost 6 bases, J lost 3 bases, and 3 bases stayed unmatched. The CDR3 is made up of 15 amino acids.

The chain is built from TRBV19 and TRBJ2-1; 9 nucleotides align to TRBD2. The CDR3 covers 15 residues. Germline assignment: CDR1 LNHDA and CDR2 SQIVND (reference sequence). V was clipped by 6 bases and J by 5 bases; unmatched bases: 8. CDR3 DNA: TGTGCCAGTAGGGGTAGCGGGAGCTTCCACAATGAGCAGTTCTTC. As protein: CASRGSGSFHNEQFF.

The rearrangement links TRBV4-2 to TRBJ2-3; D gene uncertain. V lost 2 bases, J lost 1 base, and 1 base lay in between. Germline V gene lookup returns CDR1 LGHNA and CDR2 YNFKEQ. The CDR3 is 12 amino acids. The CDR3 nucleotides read TGTGCCAGCAGCCAACGCACAGATACGCAGTATTTT. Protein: CASSQRTDTQYF.

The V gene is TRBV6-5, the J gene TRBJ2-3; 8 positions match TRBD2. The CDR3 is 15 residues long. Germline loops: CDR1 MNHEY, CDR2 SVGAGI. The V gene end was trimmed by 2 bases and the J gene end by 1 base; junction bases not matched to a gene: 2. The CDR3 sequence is CASSYLAGRTDTQYF. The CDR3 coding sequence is TGTGCCAGCAGTTACCTAGCGGGTCGCACAGATACGCAGTATTTT.

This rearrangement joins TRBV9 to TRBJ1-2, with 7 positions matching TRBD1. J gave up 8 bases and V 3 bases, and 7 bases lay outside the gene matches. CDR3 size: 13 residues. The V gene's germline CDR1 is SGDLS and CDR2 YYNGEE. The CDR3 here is CASSAEGGQGYTF. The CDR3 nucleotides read TGTGCCAGCAGCGCCGAAGGGGGCCAGGGCTACACCTTC.

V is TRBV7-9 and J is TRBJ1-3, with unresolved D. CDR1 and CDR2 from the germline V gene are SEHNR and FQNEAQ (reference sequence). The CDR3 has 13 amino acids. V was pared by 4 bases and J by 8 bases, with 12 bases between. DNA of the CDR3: TGTGCCAGCAGCTCCCAAGGGCCGGACACCATATATTTT. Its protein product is CASSSQGPDTIYF.

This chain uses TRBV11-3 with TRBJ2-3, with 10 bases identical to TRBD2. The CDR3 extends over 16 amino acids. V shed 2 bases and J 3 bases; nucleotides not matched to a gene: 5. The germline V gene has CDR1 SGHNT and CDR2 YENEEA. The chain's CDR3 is CASSLPSGSGTDTQYF. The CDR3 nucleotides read TGTGCCAGCAGCTTACCTAGCGGGAGTGGTACAGATACGCAGTATTTT.

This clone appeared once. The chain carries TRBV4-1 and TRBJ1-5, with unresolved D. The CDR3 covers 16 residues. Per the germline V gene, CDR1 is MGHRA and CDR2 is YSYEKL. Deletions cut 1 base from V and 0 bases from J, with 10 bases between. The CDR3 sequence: CASSQVGRDSNQPQHF. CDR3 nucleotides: TGCGCCAGCAGCCAAGTAGGTAGGGATAGCAATCAGCCCCAGCATTTT.

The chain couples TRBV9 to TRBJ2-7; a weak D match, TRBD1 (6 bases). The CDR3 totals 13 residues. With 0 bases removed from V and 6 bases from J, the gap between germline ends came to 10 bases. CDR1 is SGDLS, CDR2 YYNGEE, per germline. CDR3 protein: CASSVGGRGEQYF. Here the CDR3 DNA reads TGTGCCAGCAGCGTAGGGGGGCGCGGCGAGCAGTACTTC. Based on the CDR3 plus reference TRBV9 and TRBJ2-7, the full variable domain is DSGVTQTPKHLITATGQRVTLRCSPRSGDLSVYWYQQSLDQGLQFLIQYYNGEERAKGNILERFSAQQFPDLHSELNLSSLELGDSALYFCASSVGGRGEQYFGPGTRLTVT.

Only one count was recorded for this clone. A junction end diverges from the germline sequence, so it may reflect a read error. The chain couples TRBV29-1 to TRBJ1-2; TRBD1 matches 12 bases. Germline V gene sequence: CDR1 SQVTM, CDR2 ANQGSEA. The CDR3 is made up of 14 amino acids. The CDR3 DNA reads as TGCAGCGTGGAAGAGGGACAGGGGGCCTTTGGCTACACCTTC. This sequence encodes CSVEEGQGAFGYTF.

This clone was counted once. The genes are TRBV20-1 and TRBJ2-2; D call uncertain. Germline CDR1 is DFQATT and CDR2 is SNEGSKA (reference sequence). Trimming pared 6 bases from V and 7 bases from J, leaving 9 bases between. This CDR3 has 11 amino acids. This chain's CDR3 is CSAPFSGELFF. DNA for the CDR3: TGCAGTGCCCCTTTTAGCGGGGAGCTGTTTTTT.

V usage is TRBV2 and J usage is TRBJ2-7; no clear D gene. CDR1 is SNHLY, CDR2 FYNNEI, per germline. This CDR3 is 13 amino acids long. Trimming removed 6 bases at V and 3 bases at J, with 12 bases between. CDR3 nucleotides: TGTGCCAGCAGACTATCGGACGTCTACGAGCAGTACTTC. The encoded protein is CASRLSDVYEQYF.

CDR3 in DNA: TGCGCCAGCAGCTTGGATGGTCAAGCGGGAGGAGATACGCAGTATTTT. This gives the protein CASSLDGQAGGDTQYF. The genes are TRBV5-1 and TRBJ2-3, with 9 bases fitting TRBD2. CDR1 and CDR2 (germline): SGHRS, YFSETQ. Trimming at V came to 0 bases and at J to 5 bases, leaving 7 bases not matched to a gene. The CDR3 runs 16 residues.

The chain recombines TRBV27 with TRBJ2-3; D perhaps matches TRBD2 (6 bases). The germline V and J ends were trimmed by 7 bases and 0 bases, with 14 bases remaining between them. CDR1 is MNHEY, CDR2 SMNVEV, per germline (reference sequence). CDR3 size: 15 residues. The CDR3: CASTRDFISTDTQYF. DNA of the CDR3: TGTGCCAGCACCCGGGACTTTATAAGCACAGATACGCAGTATTTT.

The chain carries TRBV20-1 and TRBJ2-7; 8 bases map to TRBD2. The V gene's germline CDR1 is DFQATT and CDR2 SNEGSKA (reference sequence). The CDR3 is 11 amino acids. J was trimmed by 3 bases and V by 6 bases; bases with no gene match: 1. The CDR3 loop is CSAGLVYEQYF. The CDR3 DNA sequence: TGCAGTGCGGGACTAGTCTACGAGCAGTACTTC.

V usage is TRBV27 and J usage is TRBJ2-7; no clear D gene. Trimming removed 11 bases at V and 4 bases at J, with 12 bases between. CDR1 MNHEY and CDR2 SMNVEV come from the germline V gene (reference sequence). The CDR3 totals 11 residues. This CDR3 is CAASTGYEQYF. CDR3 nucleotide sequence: TGTGCCGCCTCGACCGGTTACGAGCAGTACTTC.

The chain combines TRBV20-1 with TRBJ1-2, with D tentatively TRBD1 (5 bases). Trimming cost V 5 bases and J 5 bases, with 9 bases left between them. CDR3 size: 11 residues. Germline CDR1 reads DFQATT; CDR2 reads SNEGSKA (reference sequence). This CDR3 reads CSAGDPYGYTF. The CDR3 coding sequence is TGCAGTGCTGGGGACCCTTATGGCTACACCTTC.

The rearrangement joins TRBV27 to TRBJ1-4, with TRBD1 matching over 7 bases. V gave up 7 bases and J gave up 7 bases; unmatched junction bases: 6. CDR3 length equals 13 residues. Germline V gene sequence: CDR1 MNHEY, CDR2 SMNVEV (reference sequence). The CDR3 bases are TGTGCCAGCAAACCAGGGGGTGGTGAAAAACTGTTTTTT. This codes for CASKPGGGEKLFF.

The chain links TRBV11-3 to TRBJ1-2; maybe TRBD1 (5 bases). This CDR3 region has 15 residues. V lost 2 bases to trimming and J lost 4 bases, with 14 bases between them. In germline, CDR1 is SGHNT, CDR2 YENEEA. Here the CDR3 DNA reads TGTGCCAGCAGCTTAAGTAGGGGCGCAACCTATGGCTACACCTTC. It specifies CASSLSRGATYGYTF.

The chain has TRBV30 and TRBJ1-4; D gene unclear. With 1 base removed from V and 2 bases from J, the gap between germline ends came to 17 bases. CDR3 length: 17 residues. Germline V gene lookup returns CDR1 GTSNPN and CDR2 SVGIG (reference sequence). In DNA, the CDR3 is TGTGCCTGGAGTGGGGGAGGTGGATTCGAGACTAATGAAAAACTGTTTTTT. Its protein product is CAWSGGGGFETNEKLFF.

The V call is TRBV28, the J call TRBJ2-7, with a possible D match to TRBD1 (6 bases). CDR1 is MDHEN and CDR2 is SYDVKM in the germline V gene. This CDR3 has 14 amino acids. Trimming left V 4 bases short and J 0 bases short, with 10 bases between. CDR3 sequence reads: CASSSRTDSYEQYF. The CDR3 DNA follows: TGTGCCAGCAGTTCAAGGACAGACTCCTACGAGCAGTACTTC.

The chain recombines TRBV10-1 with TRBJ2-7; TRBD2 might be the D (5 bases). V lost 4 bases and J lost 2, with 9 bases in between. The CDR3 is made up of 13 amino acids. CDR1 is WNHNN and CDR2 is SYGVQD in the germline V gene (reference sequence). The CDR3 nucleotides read TGCGCCAGCAGTGTCGGGGTAACCTACGAGCAGTACTTC. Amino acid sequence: CASSVGVTYEQYF.

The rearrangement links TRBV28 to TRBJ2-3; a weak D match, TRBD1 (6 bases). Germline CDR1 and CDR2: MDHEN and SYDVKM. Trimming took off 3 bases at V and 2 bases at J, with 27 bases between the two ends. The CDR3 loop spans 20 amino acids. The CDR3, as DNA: TGTGCCAGCAGTTTCCCTCTACAGGGTAGGGACCCTGGACCCACAGATACGCAGTATTTT. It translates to CASSFPLQGRDPGPTDTQYF.

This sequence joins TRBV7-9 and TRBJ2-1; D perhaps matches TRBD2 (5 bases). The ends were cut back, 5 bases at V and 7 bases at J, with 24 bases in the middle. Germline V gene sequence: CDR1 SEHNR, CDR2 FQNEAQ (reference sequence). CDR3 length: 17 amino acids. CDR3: CASSREWSGSLLNEQFF. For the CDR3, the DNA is TGTGCCAGCAGCCGCGAGTGGAGCGGCAGCCTCTTGAATGAGCAGTTCTTC.

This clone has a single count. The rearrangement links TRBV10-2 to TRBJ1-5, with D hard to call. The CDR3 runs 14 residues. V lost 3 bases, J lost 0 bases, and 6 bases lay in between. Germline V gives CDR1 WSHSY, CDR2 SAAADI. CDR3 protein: CASSDSFSNQPQHF. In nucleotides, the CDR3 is TGCGCCAGCAGTGACAGTTTTAGCAATCAGCCCCAGCATTTT.

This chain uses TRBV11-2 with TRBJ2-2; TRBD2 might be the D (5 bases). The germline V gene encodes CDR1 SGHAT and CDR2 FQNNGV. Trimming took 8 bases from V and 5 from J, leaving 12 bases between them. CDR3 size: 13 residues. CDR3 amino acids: CASGPTGTGELFF. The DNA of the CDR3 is TGTGCCAGCGGACCAACGGGGACCGGGGAGCTGTTTTTT.

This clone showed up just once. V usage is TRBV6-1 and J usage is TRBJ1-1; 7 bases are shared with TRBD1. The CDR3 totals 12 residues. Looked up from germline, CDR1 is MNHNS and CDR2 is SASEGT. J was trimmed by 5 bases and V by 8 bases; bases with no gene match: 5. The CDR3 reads CASGQAKTEAFF. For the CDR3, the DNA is TGTGCCAGCGGACAGGCCAAGACTGAAGCTTTCTTT.

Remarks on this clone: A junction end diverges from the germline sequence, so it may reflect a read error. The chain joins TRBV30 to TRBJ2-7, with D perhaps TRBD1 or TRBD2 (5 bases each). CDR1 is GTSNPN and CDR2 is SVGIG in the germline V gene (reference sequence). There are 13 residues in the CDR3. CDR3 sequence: CAWSVSSRGLPTF. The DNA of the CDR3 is TGTGCCTGGAGTGTATCGTCCCGGGGCCTCCCCACTTTC.